Below, 30 T cell receptor beta chains from the same sample are listed, as sequenced in a study of cytomegalovirus exposure and HLA in healthy donors. Clones were read by immunoSEQ multiplex PCR, and TCRdb kept only the in-frame ones, dropping some. This table holds about 64,000 clones, 85% to 95% found once. The sample comprised PBMCs. These receptors were taken from a woman between 18 and 30 years old in good health and CMV-seropositive.

This chain links TRBV19 with TRBJ2-7; weak D call: TRBD1 (6 bases). V gave up 6 bases and J gave up 7 bases, with 16 bases separating them. Germline V CDR1 and CDR2: LNHDA, SQIVND (reference sequence). The CDR3 is made up of 13 amino acids. CDR3: CASRSRGPKEQYF. CDR3 DNA sequence: TGTGCCAGTAGGTCCAGGGGCCCCAAGGAGCAGTACTTC.

The V call is TRBV14, the J call TRBJ2-5, with 8 bases lining up with TRBD2. There are 19 residues in the CDR3. The germline CDR1 and CDR2 sequences are SGHDN and FVKESK. The junction had 18 bases not matched to a gene; V was cut back by 1 base and J by 5 bases. CDR3 nucleotides: TGTGCCAGCAGCCAAGTACGCCTCACCGGGACTAGGGGATGGGAGACCCAGTACTTC. Protein product: CASSQVRLTGTRGWETQYF.

V is TRBV25-1 and J is TRBJ2-3; 9 nucleotides match TRBD2. CDR3 length: 14 amino acids. Germline V gives CDR1 MGHDK, CDR2 SYGVNS. V lost 5 bases, J lost 6 bases, and 6 bases stayed unmatched. This chain's CDR3 is CASSLREGLDTQYF. The CDR3 DNA reads as TGTGCCAGCAGTCTGCGGGAGGGCCTGGATACGCAGTATTTT.

The chain uses TRBV6-1 and TRBJ2-1; TRBD2 agrees at 10 bases. Trimming removed 4 bases from V and 1 base from J; junction bases left unmatched: 1. The CDR3 length is 15 residues. CDR1 and CDR2 (germline): MNHNS, SASEGT. The CDR3 spells CASSGTSGSYNEQFF. The CDR3 DNA is TGTGCCAGCAGTGGGACTAGCGGATCCTACAATGAGCAGTTCTTC.

The chain links TRBV28 to TRBJ2-3; possible D gene TRBD2, 5 bases. The germline gives CDR1 MDHEN, CDR2 SYDVKM. The CDR3 contains 14 residues. Trimming pared 6 bases from V and 6 bases from J, leaving 16 bases between. The CDR3 DNA reads as TGTGCCAGCAGACGAGCGGACTTATCGGATACGCAGTATTTT. Translated: CASRRADLSDTQYF.

The chain uses TRBV5-1 and TRBJ1-2; 7 bases are a match to TRBD1. Germline lookup yields CDR1 SGHRS and CDR2 YFSETQ. Germline trimming cut 4 bases from V and 6 bases from J; bases unmatched to any gene: 6. The CDR3 has 13 amino acids. The CDR3 loop reads CASSPTTGNGYTF. The CDR3 DNA is TGCGCCAGCAGCCCAACGACAGGGAATGGCTACACCTTC.

This chain connects TRBV29-1 to TRBJ2-1; 10 bases are shared with TRBD2. The germline V gene has CDR1 SQVTM and CDR2 ANQGSEA. The CDR3 contains 16 residues. Trimming at V came to 1 base and at J to 5 bases, leaving 8 bases not matched to a gene. CDR3: CSVEGGGTSADNEQFF. Here the CDR3 DNA reads TGCAGCGTTGAAGGGGGCGGGACTAGCGCAGACAATGAGCAGTTCTTC.

The chain couples TRBV7-8 to TRBJ2-7; TRBD1 might be the D (7 bases). Trimming took 2 bases from V and 0 from J, leaving 17 bases between them. The CDR3 sequence is 17 residues long. Germline-derived CDR1 and CDR2 are SGHVS and FQNEAQ. The DNA for the CDR3 is TGTGCCAGCAGCTTACCCTCACAGGGGACTCCCTCCTACGAGCAGTACTTC. It yields the protein CASSLPSQGTPSYEQYF.

The chain joins TRBV15 to TRBJ2-3; TRBD2 matches at 9 bases. The germline V gene has CDR1 LNHNV and CDR2 YYDKDF (reference sequence). This CDR3 spans 15 amino acids. V trimming: 3 bases; J trimming: 4 bases; junction bases outside the gene matches: 5. The CDR3 sequence: CATSSSSGGPDTQYF. The CDR3 nucleotides read TGTGCCACCAGCAGTAGTAGCGGGGGCCCAGATACGCAGTATTTT.

The chain recombines TRBV7-2 with TRBJ2-1, with 8 bases identical to TRBD2. This CDR3 comprises 16 residues. Germline trimming cut 1 base from V and 6 bases from J; bases unmatched to any gene: 8. The germline V gene has CDR1 SGHTA and CDR2 FQGNSA. The CDR3, as DNA: TGTGCCAGCAGCTTAGTTGGAGTAGCGGGGACCAATGAGCAGTTCTTC. Its translation: CASSLVGVAGTNEQFF.

This clone showed up just once. The rearrangement uses TRBV7-9 and TRBJ2-2; TRBD2 matches 7 bases. This CDR3 is 17 amino acids long. The germline V gene encodes CDR1 SEHNR and CDR2 FQNEAQ (reference sequence). Trimming took 5 bases from V and 0 from J; bases not matched to a gene: 9. The CDR3 protein is CASSQRYAGANTGELFF. In nucleotides, the CDR3 is TGTGCCAGCAGCCAGAGGTACGCGGGAGCGAACACCGGGGAGCTGTTTTTT. Based on the CDR3 plus reference TRBV7-9 and TRBJ2-2, the full variable domain is DTGVSQNPRHKITKRGQNVTFRCDPISEHNRLYWYRQTLGQGPEFLTYFQNEAQLEKSRLLSDRFSAERPKGSFSTLEIQRTEQGDSAMYLCASSQRYAGANTGELFFGEGSRLTVL.

The chain is built from TRBV30 and TRBJ1-1; 8 bases match TRBD1. Germline V gene sequence: CDR1 GTSNPN, CDR2 SVGIG (reference sequence). V gave up 4 bases and J gave up 6 bases; unmatched junction bases: 13. This CDR3 has 15 residues. In nucleotides, the CDR3 is TGTGCCTGGACCCCTAAGGCAGGGGGCGTCTCTGAAGCTTTCTTT. It yields the protein CAWTPKAGGVSEAFF.

The chain recombines TRBV6-5 with TRBJ1-5; D remains unclear. This CDR3 is built from 15 residues. Between the trimmed V and J ends, which lost 6 bases and 9 bases, there was a span of 21 bases. The germline V gene encodes CDR1 MNHEY and CDR2 SVGAGI. CDR3 coding DNA: TGTGCCAGCAGGGGCAGCCAATACGGGAGTGGGCCCCAGCATTTT. Its translation is CASRGSQYGSGPQHF.

The chain employs TRBV10-3 and TRBJ2-7; D might be TRBD2 (5 bases). Germline CDR1 and CDR2: ENHRY and SYGVKD. This CDR3 region has 16 residues. V dropped 6 bases and J dropped 4 bases, with 22 bases sitting between them. DNA of the CDR3: TGTGCCATCAGCCCGAAGAGCGGCCTGGACGTATACGAGCAGTACTTC. This encodes CAISPKSGLDVYEQYF.

The genes are TRBV5-1 and TRBJ2-7; 11 bases line up with TRBD1. Unmatched junction bases numbered 3, after V lost 0 bases and J lost 7 bases. Germline V lookup: CDR1 SGHRS, CDR2 YFSETQ. The CDR3 loop spans 14 amino acids. CDR3 bases: TGCGCCAGCAGCTTGGAAGGACAGGGGGCAGAGCAGTACTTC. The encoded protein is CASSLEGQGAEQYF.

This clone came up once. The V call is TRBV6-5, the J call TRBJ2-5; 7 bases line up with TRBD1. This CDR3 region has 13 residues. The germline V gene has CDR1 MNHEY and CDR2 SVGAGI. V dropped 6 bases and J dropped 3; count of bases not matched to a gene: 4. This CDR3 reads CASRRDREETQYF. In DNA, the CDR3 is TGTGCCAGCAGACGGGACAGAGAAGAGACCCAGTACTTC.

The genes are TRBV6-5 and TRBJ2-7, with a possible D match to TRBD2 (5 bases). The length of the CDR3 is 13 residues. Trimming cost V 4 bases and J 0 bases, with 7 bases left between them. CDR1 is MNHEY and CDR2 is SVGAGI in the germline V gene. Here the CDR3 DNA reads TGTGCCAGCAGTTGGAGGAGCTCCTACGAGCAGTACTTC. Encoded protein: CASSWRSSYEQYF.

V and J are TRBV14 and TRBJ1-2; 8 bases match TRBD1. The V segment lost 4 bases and the J segment 9 bases; nucleotides outside the gene matches: 4. Germline-derived CDR1 and CDR2 are SGHDN and FVKESK. The CDR3 covers 12 residues. The CDR3 reads CASSLGQGSYTF. In DNA, the CDR3 is TGTGCCAGCAGCCTCGGACAGGGCAGCTACACCTTC.

This clone was seen only once. The chain recombines TRBV9 with TRBJ2-1; no definite D call. V was clipped by 3 bases and J by 8 bases, with 12 bases between them. The CDR3 totals 13 residues. Germline assignment: CDR1 SGDLS and CDR2 YYNGEE. The CDR3 sequence is CASSARLTDEQFF. Here the CDR3 DNA reads TGTGCCAGCAGCGCACGCTTGACTGATGAGCAGTTCTTC.

The rearrangement joins TRBV5-1 to TRBJ2-5, with TRBD1 matching 7 bases. V was pared by 4 bases and J by 3 bases, with 3 bases of the junction left unmatched. CDR3 length equals 13 residues. Germline CDR1 SGHRS, CDR2 YFSETQ. The CDR3 DNA reads as TGCGCCAGCAGCCCCGGGACAGAAGAGACCCAGTACTTC. The encoded protein is CASSPGTEETQYF.

This rearrangement joins TRBV18 to TRBJ2-2, with 7 bases fitting TRBD2. The germline V gene encodes CDR1 KGHSH and CDR2 LQKENI. V dropped 2 bases and J dropped 7; count of bases not matched to a gene: 4. The CDR3 extends over 14 amino acids. CDR3 protein: CASSPSGGVGELFF. DNA of the CDR3: TGTGCCAGCTCACCATCGGGGGGTGTCGGGGAGCTGTTTTTT.

This clone was counted only a few times. The CDR3 sequence is CASSEAEEGYEQYF. The CDR3 nucleotides read TGTGCCAGCAGTGAGGCCGAGGAGGGCTACGAGCAGTACTTC. The chain is built from TRBV6-1 and TRBJ2-7, with D possibly matching TRBD2 (6 bases). This CDR3 spans 14 amino acids. Germline V gene lookup returns CDR1 MNHNS and CDR2 SASEGT. Trimming shortened V by 3 bases and J by 3 bases, and 12 bases separated the two germline ends.

The chain uses TRBV6-6 and TRBJ2-7; D call uncertain. CDR3 length equals 14 residues. Between the trimmed V and J ends, which lost 6 bases and 6 bases, there was a span of 18 bases. Germline V CDR1 and CDR2: MNHNY, SVGAGI (reference sequence). The CDR3 DNA reads TGTGCCAGCAGAAGACTCGACCCTACGGGCGAGCAGTACTTC. The encoded protein is CASRRLDPTGEQYF.

This clone was detected once. J is TRBJ1-4 and V is TRBV18; possible D gene TRBD1, 6 bases. The CDR3 runs to 17 residues. The V gene lost 1 base and the J gene lost 0 bases, with 12 bases spanning the gap. CDR1 KGHSH and CDR2 LQKENI come from the germline V gene. The CDR3 bases are TGTGCCAGCTCACCACGGTTACAGGGCGCAACTAATGAAAAACTGTTTTTT. Translated, it gives CASSPRLQGATNEKLFF.

V usage is TRBV30 and J usage is TRBJ2-7; D is perhaps TRBD2 (6 bases). The length of the CDR3 is 14 residues. Looked up from germline, CDR1 is GTSNPN and CDR2 is SVGIG (reference sequence). Trimming left V 3 bases short and J 3 bases short, with 15 bases between. The CDR3 protein is CAWRSWRGNYEQYF. For the CDR3, the DNA is TGTGCCTGGAGAAGTTGGAGGGGAAACTACGAGCAGTACTTC.

DNA of the CDR3: TGTGCCAGCAGCCCTCAAGGAGGGGAGCTGAACACTGAAGCTTTCTTT. It is translated as CASSPQGGELNTEAFF. The chain employs TRBV7-8 and TRBJ1-1; TRBD1 might be the D (5 bases). The CDR3 covers 16 residues. V shed 5 bases and J shed 0 bases, with 16 bases lying between them. Germline V lookup: CDR1 SGHVS, CDR2 FQNEAQ. Based on the CDR3 plus reference TRBV7-8 and TRBJ1-1, the full variable domain is GAGVSQSPRYKVAKRGQDVALRCDPISGHVSLFWYQQALGQGPEFLTYFQNEAQLDKSGLPSDRFFAERPEGSVSTLKIQRTQQEDSAVYLCASSPQGGELNTEAFFGQGTRLTVV.

The genes are TRBV5-1 and TRBJ2-2, with 9 bases identical to TRBD2. The CDR3 contains 18 residues. CDR1 is SGHRS, CDR2 YFSETQ, per germline. After removal of 0 bases from V and 2 bases from J, the junction contained 8 bases not matched to a gene. The CDR3 reads CASSLVGSGGLNTGELFF. DNA for the CDR3: TGCGCCAGCAGCTTGGTCGGTAGCGGGGGCCTTAACACCGGGGAGCTGTTTTTT.

The J gene is TRBJ2-3, the V gene TRBV5-1; TRBD2 agrees at 8 bases. J gave up 5 bases and V 1 base, and 12 bases lay outside the gene matches. The CDR3 runs to 17 residues. Per germline, CDR1 SGHRS and CDR2 YFSETQ. CDR3 DNA: TGCGCCAGCAGCTTGTCTGGGAGCGGGAGATCAAGAGATACGCAGTATTTT. As protein: CASSLSGSGRSRDTQYF.

This rearrangement joins TRBV29-1 to TRBJ2-3; possible D gene TRBD2, 6 bases. Germline lookup yields CDR1 SQVTM and CDR2 ANQGSEA. This CDR3 has 15 residues. V lost 7 bases and J 4 bases, leaving 21 bases between the germline ends. CDR3 protein: CSAGTSLLFADTQYF. The DNA for the CDR3 is TGCAGCGCCGGGACTTCCCTCCTCTTCGCAGATACGCAGTATTTT.

The chain is built from TRBV27 and TRBJ2-5; D might be TRBD2 (5 bases). Trimming shortened V by 5 bases and J by 5 bases, and 15 bases separated the two germline ends. The CDR3 covers 14 residues. The germline V gene has CDR1 MNHEY and CDR2 SMNVEV (reference sequence). This CDR3 is CASSGQWEPETQYF. The CDR3 DNA follows: TGTGCCAGCAGTGGGCAGTGGGAGCCTGAGACCCAGTACTTC.